This T cell receptor (beta chain) stems from a study of blood T cell repertoires in COVID-19. Study information: There were acute and convalescent COVID-19 samples, and they came from the United States, Italy and Spain. PBMCs, B-cell-depleted T cells, or T cells were the source of the cDNA or gDNA that made up the material.

Authors' processing steps: For nucleated cells, counts were estimated from reference gene primer amplification. The protocol was immunoSEQ multiplex PCR, while the TCRdb copy is restricted to in-frame clones and leaves out a portion. V, J and clone size were drawn from that table, and D and trimming were deduced from the DNA. Among roughly 250,000 clones, around 89% were seen once, and the ten largest hold roughly 0.8%. V lost 7 bases to trimming and J lost 6 bases; unmatched junction nucleotides: 6. The germline CDR1 and CDR2 sequences are MNHEY and SVGAGI. The length of the CDR3 is 13 residues. The sequencing sample was made of peripheral blood. The receptor was derived from a man in his thirties or forties with acute or convalescent COVID-19. The rearrangement uses TRBV6-5 and TRBJ1-1, with TRBD1 matching over 9 bases. The DNA of the CDR3 is TGTGCCAGCACTCGGGACAGGGTTTCTGAAGCTTTCTTT. Its protein product is CASTRDRVSEAFF.